The sequence of this TCR beta chain was determined in a study of cytomegalovirus exposure and HLA in healthy donors. About the study: One earlier analysis, a look at around 180 million T cells, found 117 million unique TCR beta sequences.

Study-wide results and limits: Both high specificity and high sensitivity reportedly marked the classifier's diagnosis of cytomegalovirus status. A later analysis showed TCR association rates differing by HLA locus, peaking at DRB1 and lowest at HLA-C.

PCR primers comprised 60 Vbeta and 13 Jbeta primers. This table comes from immunoSEQ multiplex PCR, and its TCRdb copy is limited to in-frame clones, with some not included. The profile covers around 130,000 clones, with more than 80% appearing a single time and about 6.7% taken by the ten largest. The CDR3 runs to 13 residues. V gave up 5 bases and J gave up 7 bases; unmatched junction bases: 5. CDR1 and CDR2 from the germline V gene are MNHNY and SVGAGI (reference sequence). Note on this clone: What it binds is not known.

Nominal health characterized the donors when sampled, though unrecorded immune exposures were likely. Material for sequencing was PBMCs. The clonotype comes from a woman in her twenties or thirties in good health and CMV-seropositive. This chain connects TRBV6-6 to TRBJ2-7, with 10 bases lining up with TRBD1. CDR3 loop: CASSGTGVREQYF. The CDR3 coding sequence is TGTGCCAGCAGTGGGACAGGGGTGAGGGAGCAGTACTTC.